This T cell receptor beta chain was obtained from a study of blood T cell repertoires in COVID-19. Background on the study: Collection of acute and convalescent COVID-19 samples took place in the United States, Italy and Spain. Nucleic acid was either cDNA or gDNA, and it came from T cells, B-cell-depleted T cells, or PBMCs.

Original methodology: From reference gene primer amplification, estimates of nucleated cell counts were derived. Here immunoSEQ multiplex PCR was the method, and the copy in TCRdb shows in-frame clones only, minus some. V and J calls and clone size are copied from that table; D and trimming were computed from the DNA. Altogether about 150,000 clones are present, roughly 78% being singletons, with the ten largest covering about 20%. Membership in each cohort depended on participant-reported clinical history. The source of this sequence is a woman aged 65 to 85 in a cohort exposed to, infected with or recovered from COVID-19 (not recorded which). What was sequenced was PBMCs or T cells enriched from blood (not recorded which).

The CDR3 DNA reads as TGTGCCAGCACCAGGGACAGGGGAGACACTGAAGCTTTCTTT. This gives the protein CASTRDRGDTEAFF. The chain carries TRBV6-5 and TRBJ1-1; 10 positions agree with TRBD1. Germline V gene data show CDR1 as MNHEY and CDR2 as SVGAGI. This CDR3 has 14 residues. With V trimmed by 7 bases and J by 3 bases, 5 bases remained unmatched.